This T cell receptor (beta chain) comes out of a study of shared clonotypes between healthy human individuals. Findings of the study overall: The small donor group covered limited genetic and exposure diversity. Sequencing depth was expected to influence donor clonotype sharing. Sorted-subset sequencing was shown by rarefaction to be incomplete despite large depth.

About this clone itself: The antigen is unknown.

Libraries were prepared by immunoSEQ multiplex PCR; TCRdb keeps only in-frame clonotypes and omits some of them. The table has some 2,000,000 clones, roughly 96% seen once. Into CD45RA+ naive and CD45RA-negative memory subsets, the CD4+ cells were split. The receptor was isolated from a man younger than 30 in good health. Sample: naive CD4+ T cells sorted from blood. As for subset: CD45RA+ positively selected.

The CDR3 here is CASSPPRVLLDEQFF. CDR3 coding DNA: TGTGCCAGCAGCCCCCCACGCGTTTTACTCGATGAGCAGTTCTTC. This chain connects TRBV5-6 to TRBJ2-1, with D uncertain. Trimming stripped 4 bases from V and 8 bases from J, with 19 bases between. Germline-derived CDR1 and CDR2 are SGHDT and YYEEEE. This CDR3 has 15 residues.